The next 13 T cell receptor beta chains were all read from a single sample in a study of T cells in Graves' hyperthyroidism and ophthalmopathy. Regions amplified from RNA transcripts were the TCR beta CDR3 regions. The study used the HTBI primer set for a first-round RT-PCR of the TCR CDR3. From the multiplex PCR reads, TCRdb called clonotypes with MiXCR, one entry per CDR3 protein. Of about 580,000 distinct CDR3 sequences listed, more than 45% are singletons. Sequencing used peripheral blood or thyroid tissue (not recorded which). The receptors stem from a woman aged 18-30 years with Graves' hyperthyroidism.

This clonotype was found many times. The V call is TRBV7-2, the J call TRBJ2-7, with D tentatively TRBD1 (5 bases). Germline V gives CDR1 SGHTA, CDR2 FQGNSA. The CDR3 runs to 15 residues. Trimming shortened V by 5 bases and J by 0 bases, and 14 bases separated the two germline ends. CDR3 nucleotide sequence: TGTGCCAGCAGCCCTAGGGGAACTTTCTCCTACGAGCAGTACTTC. Its translation: CASSPRGTFSYEQYF.

Many counts were recorded for this clonotype. This chain joins TRBV6-5 and TRBJ1-2; 9 positions match TRBD1. V was clipped by 11 bases and J by 6 bases; unmatched bases: 13. Germline V gene sequence: CDR1 MNHEY, CDR2 SVGAGI. This CDR3 spans 14 amino acids. CDR3 loop: CASSPGTGRHGYTF. For the CDR3, the DNA is TGTGCCTCGTCTCCCGGGACAGGGCGACATGGCTACACCTTC.

J is TRBJ2-2 and V is TRBV29-1; D ambiguous. In germline, CDR1 is SQVTM, CDR2 ANQGSEA. CDR3 size: 12 residues. V lost 0 bases and J 11 bases, leaving 10 bases between the germline ends. The CDR3 nucleotides read TGCAGCGTTGAAGAGGTAGACGTTGAGCTGTTTTTT. It specifies CSVEEVDVELFF.

This clonotype has only one observation. V usage is TRBV13 and J usage is TRBJ2-7, with 7 positions matching TRBD2. This CDR3 comprises 13 residues. The germline V gene encodes CDR1 PRHDT and CDR2 FYEKMQ (reference sequence). V was clipped by 7 bases and J by 3 bases; unmatched bases: 6. The CDR3 nucleotides read TGTGCCAGCAAACTCAGGGAGGGCTACGAGCAGTACTTC. Translating gives CASKLREGYEQYF.

This clonotype has just one count. The rearrangement uses TRBV7-3 and TRBJ2-7; 9 bases are shared with TRBD2. Germline V gives CDR1 SGHTA, CDR2 FQGTGA. Trimming at V came to 2 bases and at J to 9 bases, leaving 5 bases not matched to a gene. The CDR3 is 13 amino acids. CDR3 sequence: CASSLEREDSQYF. The DNA of the CDR3 is TGTGCCAGCAGCTTAGAGCGGGAGGATTCGCAGTACTTC.

This clonotype was seen many times. This chain joins TRBV29-1 and TRBJ2-7; 8 bases fit TRBD2. Germline V gene data show CDR1 as SQVTM and CDR2 as ANQGSEA. Losses at the gene ends were 1 base for V and 4 bases for J; bases not matched to a gene: 6. The CDR3 spans 14 residues. CDR3 in amino acids: CSVEVGGLDYEQYF. The CDR3 DNA follows: TGCAGCGTTGAAGTAGGGGGACTAGATTACGAGCAGTACTTC.

This clonotype was picked up many times. The chain carries TRBV5-1 and TRBJ2-7; the match to TRBD2 covers 10 bases. After removal of 4 bases from V and 0 bases from J, the junction contained 7 bases not matched to a gene. Germline CDR1 reads SGHRS; CDR2 reads YFSETQ. The CDR3 loop spans 16 amino acids. Written as DNA, the CDR3 is TGCGCCAGCAGCCCTACGACTAGCGGGCTCTCCTACGAGCAGTACTTC. Its protein product is CASSPTTSGLSYEQYF.

The V gene is TRBV20-1, the J gene TRBJ2-7, with TRBD1 matching over 9 bases. Germline V gives CDR1 DFQATT, CDR2 SNEGSKA (reference sequence). Trimming cost V 5 bases and J 2 bases; bases outside gene matches: 4. The CDR3 covers 13 residues. The CDR3 DNA is TGCAGTGCTCTCCGGGACAGGGCCTACGAGCAGTACTTC. Translated: CSALRDRAYEQYF.

This clonotype was recorded a few times. This chain joins TRBV20-1 and TRBJ2-3; tentatively, D is TRBD1 or TRBD2 (5 bases each). Germline V lookup: CDR1 DFQATT, CDR2 SNEGSKA (reference sequence). Trimming took off 5 bases at V and 2 bases at J, with 11 bases between the two ends. The CDR3 extends over 13 amino acids. The CDR3 reads CSAWDPVTDTQYF. CDR3 DNA sequence: TGCAGTGCTTGGGACCCCGTCACAGATACGCAGTATTTT.

Of note for this clonotype: The conserved phenylalanine or tryptophan is not found at the CDR3 terminus, so this likely reflects a read error. No DNA is shown, since the ends of the CDR3 on it are uncertain; the CDR3 is the one TCRdb lists. The rearrangement joins TRBV12-3 or TRBV12-4 to TRBJ1-4. The CDR3 is 10 residues long, counting both termini. The CDR3 loop reads CASSFGDRFI.

This clonotype has ten or more counts. In nucleotides, the CDR3 is TGTGCCAGCAGCTCTAAGACTAGCGGGGTCAACACCGGGGAGCTGTTTTTT. Amino acids: CASSSKTSGVNTGELFF. The rearrangement joins TRBV13 to TRBJ2-2, with TRBD2 matching over 11 bases. The V gene's germline CDR1 is PRHDT and CDR2 FYEKMQ (reference sequence). V was pared by 4 bases and J by 2 bases, with 6 bases of the junction left unmatched. This CDR3 has 17 residues.

The V gene is TRBV24-1, the J gene TRBJ2-3; maybe TRBD1 (6 bases). This CDR3 is 16 amino acids long. The V end lost 4 bases, the J end lost 3 bases, and 16 bases lay between the germline ends. CDR1 and CDR2 from the germline V gene are KGHDR and SFDVKD. CDR3 protein: CATSDRDGQQTDTQYF. As DNA, the CDR3 is TGTGCCACCAGTGACCGGGACGGACAGCAGACAGATACGCAGTATTTT.

The genes are TRBV7-2 and TRBJ2-7; 9 bases fit TRBD2. There are 15 residues in the CDR3. Germline V gene data show CDR1 as SGHTA and CDR2 as FQGNSA. The ends lost 3 bases at V and 7 bases at J; junction bases unmatched: 10. This CDR3 is CASSFGTSFSNEQYF. DNA for the CDR3: TGTGCCAGCAGCTTTGGGACTAGCTTCTCCAATGAGCAGTACTTC.